This T cell receptor beta chain derives from a study of T cell responses to AZD1222 COVID-19 vaccine. Of note for this clone: Its antigen is currently unknown.

Study-level points and caveats: The study reported that nearly half of spike-specific TCRs target unmutated variant regions.

Clones were read by immunoSEQ multiplex PCR, and TCRdb kept only the in-frame ones, dropping some. The sample includes about 150,000 clones, 70% to 90% of them seen just once. The CDR3 consists of 12 residues. V gave up 4 bases and J gave up 8 bases, with 11 bases separating them. The germline V gene encodes CDR1 MDHEN and CDR2 SYDVKM. Sequences were derived from peripheral blood, sampled on day 0 of AZD1222 vaccination. V gene TRBV28 combines with J gene TRBJ1-2; D is unclear. This TCR came from an adult in good health. CDR3 sequence reads: CASSSDGRGYTF. The CDR3 DNA reads TGTGCCAGCAGTTCGGACGGCAGGGGCTACACCTTC.